This is a list of T cell receptor beta chains from one sample in a study of Graves' ophthalmopathy and Graves' hyperthyroidism. TCRdb itself ran the multiplex PCR reads through MiXCR, one entry per CDR3 protein. Altogether about 740,000 distinct CDR3 sequences are present, 40% being singletons, with the ten largest covering approximately 43%. Sequenced sample: peripheral blood. The receptors here all came from an adult man with Graves' ophthalmopathy. Each CDR3 is given with its conserved first and last residue. D genes are given only for firm matches. The size entry is marked missing in some rows and otherwise reads once, few, many or a size class.

v_call	j_call	clone_size	d_call	cdr3_nt	cdr3_aa
TRBV20-1	TRBJ1-1	few	NA	TGCAGTGCTAGTAACCCTTGGACAGTTACTGAAGCTTTCTTT	CSASNPWTVTEAFF
TRBV10-2	TRBJ2-5	NA	NA	TGCGCCACCACCCCCCCGGCGGGACGATACCAAGAGACCCAGTACTTC	CATTPPAGRYQETQYF
TRBV2	TRBJ2-7	NA	TRBD2	TGTGCCAGCAGTAAATTACCGGGACTAGCGGGGCCAATAATCTACGAGCAGTACTTC	CASSKLPGLAGPIIYEQYF
TRBV9	TRBJ1-6	NA	TRBD1	TGTGCCAGCAGACCGGACAGGGTGTGGGACCTTTGGAATTCACCCCTCCACTTT	CASRPDRVWDLWNSPLHF
TRBV29-1	TRBJ1-2	NA	TRBD1	TGCAGCGTTGAGGGGGGGGGGACAGGGGTTGGTTATGGCTACACCTTC	CSVEGGGTGVGYGYTF
TRBV2	TRBJ1-6	once	TRBD1	TGTGCCAGCAGCTCGGAAACAGGGGGCTCACCCCTCCACTTT	CASSSETGGSPLHF
TRBV7-3	TRBJ2-7	many	TRBD2	TGTGCCAGCAGCCGGGGACTACAATACGAGCAGTACTTC	CASSRGLQYEQYF
TRBV10-3	TRBJ2-7	few	TRBD2	TGTGCCATCAGACTAGCGGGGGGGCAGGAGCAGTACTTC	CAIRLAGGQEQYF
TRBV24-1	TRBJ2-2	NA	TRBD2	TGTGCCACCAGCCCTAGCGGGACATCAACCGGGGAGCTGTTTTTT	CATSPSGTSTGELFF
TRBV6-2/TRBV6-3	TRBJ2-7	NA	NA	TGTGCTAGAGAGGGGAGCAGGGCTTACGAGCAGTACTTC	CAREGSRAYEQYF
TRBV7-3	TRBJ2-7	NA	NA	TGTGCCAGCAGCCTGCGATCGGGACCCGAGCAGTACTTC	CASSLRSGPEQYF
TRBV11-2	TRBJ2-6	few	NA	TGTGCCAGCAGTTCCCAGGGAAGCTCTGGGGCCAACGTCCTGACTTTC	CASSSQGSSGANVLTF
TRBV29-1	TRBJ2-7	NA	NA	TGCAGCGTTGACCTACAGGGTGGTAGTCAGTACTTC	CSVDLQGGSQYF
TRBV25-1	TRBJ2-2	NA	NA	TGTGCCAGCAGTGACTTTACCGGGGAGCTGTTTTTT	CASSDFTGELFF
TRBV2	TRBJ1-4	NA	NA	TGTGCCAGCAATCCCGACATCTTCGGGGGAAAACTGTTTTTT	CASNPDIFGGKLFF
TRBV19	TRBJ1-5	NA	NA	TGTGCCAGTAAATTTTACAGGGAAGGCAATCAGCCCCAGCATTTT	CASKFYREGNQPQHF
TRBV15	TRBJ1-5	many	NA	TGTGCCACCAGCAGAGATGGGGGATATAGCAATCAGCCCCAGCATTTT	CATSRDGGYSNQPQHF